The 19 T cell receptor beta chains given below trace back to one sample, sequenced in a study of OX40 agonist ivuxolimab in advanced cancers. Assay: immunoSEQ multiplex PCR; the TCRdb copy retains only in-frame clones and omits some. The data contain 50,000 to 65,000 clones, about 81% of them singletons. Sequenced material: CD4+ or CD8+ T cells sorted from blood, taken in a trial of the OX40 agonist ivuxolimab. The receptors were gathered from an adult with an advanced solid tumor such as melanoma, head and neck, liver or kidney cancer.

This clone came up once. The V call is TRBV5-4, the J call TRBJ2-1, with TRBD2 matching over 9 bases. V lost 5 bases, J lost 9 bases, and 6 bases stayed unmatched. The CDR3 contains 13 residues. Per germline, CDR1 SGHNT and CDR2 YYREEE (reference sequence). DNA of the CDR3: TGTGCCAGCAGTGGCGGGGGGGCCACTGAGCAGTTCTTC. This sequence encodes CASSGGGATEQFF.

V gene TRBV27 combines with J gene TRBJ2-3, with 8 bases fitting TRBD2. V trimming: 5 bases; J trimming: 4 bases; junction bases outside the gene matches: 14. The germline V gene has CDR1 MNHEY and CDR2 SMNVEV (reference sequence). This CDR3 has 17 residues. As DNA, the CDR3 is TGTGCCAGCAGTCCGCCCCCGTTCGGGGGGGCGCCAGATACGCAGTATTTT. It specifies CASSPPPFGGAPDTQYF.

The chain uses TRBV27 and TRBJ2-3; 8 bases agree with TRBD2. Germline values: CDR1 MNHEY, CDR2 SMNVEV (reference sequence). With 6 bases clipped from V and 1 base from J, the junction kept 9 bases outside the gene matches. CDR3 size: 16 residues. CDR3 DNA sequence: TGTGCCAGCAGCCCGATGAGAGCGGGGGGCACAGATACGCAGTATTTT. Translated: CASSPMRAGGTDTQYF.

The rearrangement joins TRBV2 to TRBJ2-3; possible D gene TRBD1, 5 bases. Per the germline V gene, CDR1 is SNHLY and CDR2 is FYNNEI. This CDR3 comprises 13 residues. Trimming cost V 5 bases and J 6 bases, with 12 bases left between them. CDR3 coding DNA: TGTGCCAGCAGTATGGGGCCCGTGGATACGCAGTATTTT. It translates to CASSMGPVDTQYF. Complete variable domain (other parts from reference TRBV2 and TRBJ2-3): EPEVTQTPSHQVTQMGQEVILRCVPISNHLYFYWYRQILGQKVEFLVSFYNNEISEKSEIFDDQFSVERPDGSNFTLKIRSTKLEDSAMYFCASSMGPVDTQYFGPGTRLTVL.

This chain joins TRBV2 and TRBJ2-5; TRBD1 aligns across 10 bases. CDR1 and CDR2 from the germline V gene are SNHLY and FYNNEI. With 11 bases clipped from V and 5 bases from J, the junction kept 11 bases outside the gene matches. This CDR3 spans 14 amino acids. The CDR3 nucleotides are TGTGCCGGAAAAGGACAGGGGGGAAAGGAGACCCAGTACTTC. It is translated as CAGKGQGGKETQYF.

The CDR3 protein is CASSVEASGGAREQFF. The DNA of the CDR3 is TGTGCCAGCAGCGTAGAGGCTAGCGGGGGGGCCAGGGAGCAGTTCTTC. The J gene is TRBJ2-1, the V gene TRBV9, with TRBD2 identical over 12 bases. Germline CDR1 reads SGDLS; CDR2 reads YYNGEE. CDR3 size: 16 residues. V lost 0 bases, J lost 10 bases, and 8 bases stayed unmatched.

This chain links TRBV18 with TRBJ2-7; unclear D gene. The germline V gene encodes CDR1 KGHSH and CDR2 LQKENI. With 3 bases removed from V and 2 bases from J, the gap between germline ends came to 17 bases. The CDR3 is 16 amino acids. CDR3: CASSPTAGTATYEQYF. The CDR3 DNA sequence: TGTGCCAGCTCACCCACGGCTGGCACGGCCACCTACGAGCAGTACTTC.

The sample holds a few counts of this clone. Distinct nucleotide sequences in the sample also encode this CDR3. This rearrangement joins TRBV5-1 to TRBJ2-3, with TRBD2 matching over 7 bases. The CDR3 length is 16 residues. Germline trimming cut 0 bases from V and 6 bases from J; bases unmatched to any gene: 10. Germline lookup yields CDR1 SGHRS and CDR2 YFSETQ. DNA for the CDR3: TGCGCCAGCAGCTTGGACGCGGGACTATCGTCGGATACGCAGTATTTT. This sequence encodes CASSLDAGLSSDTQYF.

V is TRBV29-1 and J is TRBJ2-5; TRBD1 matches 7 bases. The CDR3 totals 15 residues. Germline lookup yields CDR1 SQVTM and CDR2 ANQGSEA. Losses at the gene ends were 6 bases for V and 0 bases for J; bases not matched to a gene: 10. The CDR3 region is CSVTTGTVYQETQYF. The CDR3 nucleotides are TGCAGCGTGACAACCGGGACAGTGTACCAAGAGACCCAGTACTTC.

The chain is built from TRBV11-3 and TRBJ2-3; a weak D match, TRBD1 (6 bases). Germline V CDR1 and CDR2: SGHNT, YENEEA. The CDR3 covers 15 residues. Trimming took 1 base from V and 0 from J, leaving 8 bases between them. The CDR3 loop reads CASSLVGGSTDTQYF. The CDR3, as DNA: TGTGCCAGCAGCTTAGTTGGGGGCAGCACAGATACGCAGTATTTT. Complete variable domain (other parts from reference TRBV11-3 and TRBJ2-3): EAGVVQSPRYKIIEKKQPVAFWCNPISGHNTLYWYLQNLGQGPELLIRYENEEAVDDSQLPKDRFSAERLKGVDSTLKIQPAELGDSAVYLCASSLVGGSTDTQYFGPGTRLTVL.

The CDR3 bases are TGTGCCAGCACTAAAGCGGAGGCCGGGGAGCTGTTTTTT. Its translation: CASTKAEAGELFF. This sequence joins TRBV2 and TRBJ2-2; tentative D call: TRBD2 (5 bases). With 7 bases removed from V and 6 bases from J, the gap between germline ends came to 12 bases. Germline CDR1 is SNHLY and CDR2 is FYNNEI. This CDR3 has 13 residues.

CDR3 nucleotide sequence: TGCGCCAGCAGCCGGGGCGGGGGGCGGTCCGTCGACTATGGCTACACCTTC. Its translation: CASSRGGGRSVDYGYTF. V usage is TRBV5-1 and J usage is TRBJ1-2; D might be TRBD1 (6 bases). This CDR3 contains 17 residues. Germline CDR1 reads SGHRS; CDR2 reads YFSETQ. Trimming took off 4 bases at V and 3 bases at J, with 22 bases between the two ends.

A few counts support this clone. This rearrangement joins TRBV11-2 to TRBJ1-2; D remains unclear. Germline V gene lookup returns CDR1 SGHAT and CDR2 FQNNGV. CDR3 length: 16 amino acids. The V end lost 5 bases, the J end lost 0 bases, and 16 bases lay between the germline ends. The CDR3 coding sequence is TGTGCCAGCAGCCCCAATGTGGAGTACACTAACTATGGCTACACCTTC. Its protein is CASSPNVEYTNYGYTF.

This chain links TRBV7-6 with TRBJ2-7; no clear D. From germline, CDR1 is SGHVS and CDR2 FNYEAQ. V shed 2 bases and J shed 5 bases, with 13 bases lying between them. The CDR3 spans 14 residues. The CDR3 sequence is CASSLTASPHEQYF. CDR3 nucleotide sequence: TGTGCCAGCAGCTTAACGGCCTCTCCCCACGAGCAGTACTTC.

The CDR3 reads CASSPGTTVHEQFF. In DNA form, the CDR3 reads TGTGCCAGCAGCCCTGGGACAACTGTGCATGAGCAGTTCTTC. This rearrangement joins TRBV5-4 to TRBJ2-1, with D tentatively TRBD1 (6 bases). Trimming took off 4 bases at V and 8 bases at J, with 16 bases between the two ends. This CDR3 is built from 14 residues. Germline CDR1 and CDR2: SGHNT and YYREEE (reference sequence).

CDR3 sequence reads: CASSPRGTGLDGYTF. CDR3 bases: TGTGCCAGCAGCCCACGCGGGACAGGGTTAGACGGCTACACCTTC. The chain employs TRBV5-4 and TRBJ1-2, with 9 bases lining up with TRBD1. Unmatched junction bases numbered 12, after V lost 4 bases and J lost 8 bases. The CDR3 sequence is 15 residues long. CDR1 and CDR2 from the germline V gene are SGHNT and YYREEE (reference sequence).

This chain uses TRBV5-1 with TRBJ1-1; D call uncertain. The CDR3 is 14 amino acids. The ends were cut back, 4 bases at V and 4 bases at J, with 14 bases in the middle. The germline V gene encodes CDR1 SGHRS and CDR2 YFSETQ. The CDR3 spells CASSPTPGPTEAFF. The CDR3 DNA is TGCGCCAGCAGCCCTACACCAGGACCCACTGAAGCTTTCTTT.

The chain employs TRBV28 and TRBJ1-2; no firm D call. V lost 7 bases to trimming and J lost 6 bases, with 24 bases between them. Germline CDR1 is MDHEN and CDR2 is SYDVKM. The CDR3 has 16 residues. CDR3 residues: CASISGPFLVFDGYTF. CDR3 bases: TGTGCCAGCATCTCAGGACCGTTTCTCGTTTTTGATGGCTACACCTTC.

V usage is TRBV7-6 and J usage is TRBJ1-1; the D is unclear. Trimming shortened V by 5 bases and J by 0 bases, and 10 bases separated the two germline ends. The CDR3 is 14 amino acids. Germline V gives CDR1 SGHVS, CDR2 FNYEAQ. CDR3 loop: CASSRQAVNTEAFF. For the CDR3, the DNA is TGTGCCAGCAGCCGCCAGGCCGTGAACACTGAAGCTTTCTTT.